This T cell receptor (beta chain) was profiled in a study of blood T cells in healthy people across ages. Germline V lookup: CDR1 LNHNV, CDR2 YYDKDF (reference sequence). CDR3 length: 15 amino acids. The J segment lost 0 bases and the V segment lost 4 bases, leaving 6 bases of the junction unmatched. Researchers collected approximately 9.5 milliliters of peripheral blood from every single donor. A sample-barcoded 5' primer and a J-beta primer mix were used in a second PCR of roughly 7 to 11 cycles. TCRdb reanalysed the 5' RACE reads using MiXCR and keeps one entry per CDR3 protein. The sample has approximately 360,000 distinct CDR3 sequences; about 52% are singletons.

Material for sequencing was blood. The TCR originated in a man in his fifties or sixties in good health. The V call is TRBV15, the J call TRBJ2-7, with 7 bases aligning to TRBD2. The CDR3 sequence is CATSTLAGASYEQYF. In DNA, the CDR3 is TGTGCCACCAGCACCTTAGCGGGTGCCTCCTACGAGCAGTACTTC.